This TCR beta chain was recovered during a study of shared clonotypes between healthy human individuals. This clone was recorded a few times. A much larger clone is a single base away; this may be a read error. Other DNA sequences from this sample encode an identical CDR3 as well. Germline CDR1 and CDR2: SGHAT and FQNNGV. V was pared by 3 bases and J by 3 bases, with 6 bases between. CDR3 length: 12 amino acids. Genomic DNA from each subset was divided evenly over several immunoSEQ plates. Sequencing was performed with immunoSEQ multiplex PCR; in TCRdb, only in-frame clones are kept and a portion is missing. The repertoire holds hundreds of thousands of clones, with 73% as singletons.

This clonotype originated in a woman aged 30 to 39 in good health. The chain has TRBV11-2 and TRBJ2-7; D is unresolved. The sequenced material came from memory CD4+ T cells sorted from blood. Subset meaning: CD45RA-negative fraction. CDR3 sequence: CASSLPGYEQYF. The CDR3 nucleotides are TGTGCCAGCAGCTTGCCGGGCTACGAGCAGTACTTC.